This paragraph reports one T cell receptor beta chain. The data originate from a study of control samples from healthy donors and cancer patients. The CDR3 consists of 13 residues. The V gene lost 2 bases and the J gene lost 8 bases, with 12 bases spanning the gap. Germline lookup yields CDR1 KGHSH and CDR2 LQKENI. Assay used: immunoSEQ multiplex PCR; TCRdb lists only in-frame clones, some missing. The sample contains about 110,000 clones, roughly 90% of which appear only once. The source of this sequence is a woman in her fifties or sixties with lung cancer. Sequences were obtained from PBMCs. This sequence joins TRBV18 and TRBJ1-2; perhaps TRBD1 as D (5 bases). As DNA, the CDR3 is TGTGCCAGCTCACCAGGAACAGGTCCCGGCTACACCTTC. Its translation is CASSPGTGPGYTF.